This is a list of T cell receptor beta chains from one sample in a study of OX40 agonist ivuxolimab in advanced cancers. Profiled with immunoSEQ multiplex PCR; TCRdb holds only in-frame clones, not every one. There are tens of thousands of clones in the sample; roughly 90% occur only once, and about 28% lies in the top ten. Sequenced material: CD4+ or CD8+ T cells sorted from blood, taken in a trial of the OX40 agonist ivuxolimab. These receptors came from an adult with an advanced solid tumor such as melanoma, head and neck, liver or kidney cancer. Each CDR3 is given with its conserved first and last residue. D genes are given only for firm matches. The size of a clone is reported for some rows only, either as once, few or many, or as a class for expanded clones.

D,length,size,J,V,DNA,CDR3
TRBD2,16,.,TRBJ2-5,TRBV9,TGTGCCAGCAGCGCCCACCTAGCGGGGGGGAGGGAGACCCAGTACTTC,CASSAHLAGGRETQYF
TRBD2,15,.,TRBJ2-2,TRBV27,TGTGCCAGCGGACTAGCGGGAGCGGGCACCGGGGAGCTGTTTTTT,CASGLAGAGTGELFF
TRBD2,15,.,TRBJ2-3,TRBV13,TGTGCCAGCAGCTTAGGGGCGGGGGATCCAGATACGCAGTATTTT,CASSLGAGDPDTQYF
TRBD2,14,.,TRBJ2-7,TRBV27,TGTGCCAGCAGTCCCGGGACTAGCGGTTACGAGCAGTACTTC,CASSPGTSGYEQYF
.,14,.,TRBJ2-4,TRBV19,TGTGCCAGTAGTATAGTACCGGGATGGAACATTCAGTACTTC,CASSIVPGWNIQYF
.,15,.,TRBJ2-5,TRBV7-7,TGTGCTAGCAGCTTAGGGTCAGGTAACCAAGAGACCCAGTACTTC,CASSLGSGNQETQYF
TRBD1,15,.,TRBJ1-5,TRBV27,TGTGCCAGCAGTACGGACAGGGGCGACAATCAGCCCCAGCATTTT,CASSTDRGDNQPQHF
.,17,.,TRBJ2-7,TRBV27,TGTGCCAGCAGTTTAAAGGCCCCGGGGAGGGGGGTATACGAGCAGTACTTC,CASSLKAPGRGVYEQYF
TRBD2,15,once,TRBJ2-7,TRBV6-1,TGTGCCAGCAGCATACTAGCGGGCGCCCAATACGAGCAGTACTTC,CASSILAGAQYEQYF
.,19,once,TRBJ2-4,TRBV21-1,TGTGCCAGCAGAATAAGGACAGGGCCTTATTTTTTAGCCAAAAACATTCAGTACTTC,CASRIRTGPYFLAKNIQYF
TRBD1,15,.,TRBJ2-6,TRBV7-3,TGTGCCAGCAGCCAGACAGGGTCTGGGGCCAACGTCCTGACTTTC,CASSQTGSGANVLTF
.,15,.,TRBJ1-1,TRBV5-4,TGTGCCAGCAGCTTGGGTCGGGGGGCAAGGACTGAAGCTTTCTTT,CASSLGRGARTEAFF
.,15,.,TRBJ2-5,TRBV2,TGTGCCAGCATCCCACGCCCTTCCCACGAAGAGACCCAGTACTTC,CASIPRPSHEETQYF
.,17,.,TRBJ2-7,TRBV7-8,TGTGCCAGCAGCTCTTCCGCGACCACAACAAGGTCCTACGAGCAGTACTTC,CASSSSATTTRSYEQYF
TRBD2,17,.,TRBJ2-3,TRBV27,TGTGCCAGCAGTTTATCTCTAGCGGGTTTTAGCACAGATACGCAGTATTTT,CASSLSLAGFSTDTQYF
.,18,.,TRBJ2-1,TRBV7-6,TGTGCCAGCAGCTTATCCCCGATTTTTATGAGAGGCTACAATGAGCAGTTCTTC,CASSLSPIFMRGYNEQFF
.,12,.,TRBJ2-1,TRBV29-1,TGCAGCGTTGATAGGACCTACAATGAGCAGTTCTTC,CSVDRTYNEQFF
.,14,.,TRBJ2-5,TRBV10-1,TGCGCCAGCAGTTTTAGGAGGGGAAAAGAGACCCAGTACTTC,CASSFRRGKETQYF
.,14,.,TRBJ2-1,TRBV19,TGTGCCAGTAGTGTGGCCCTATCCTACAATGAGCAGTTCTTC,CASSVALSYNEQFF
TRBD2,15,.,TRBJ2-1,TRBV10-2,TGCGCCAGCAGCGAACTAGCGGGGGGGCGAAATGAGCAGTTCTTC,CASSELAGGRNEQFF
.,15,.,TRBJ2-5,TRBV7-9,TGTGCCAGCAGCACATGGGACGGGGATCGGGAGACCCAGTACTTC,CASSTWDGDRETQYF
.,16,.,TRBJ2-2,TRBV21-1,TGTGCCAGCAGCAATATTCGTCAGACGAACACCGGGGAGCTGTTTTTT,CASSNIRQTNTGELFF